A selection of T cell receptor beta chains follows, all from one sample in a study of breast tumors, draining lymph nodes, adjacent tissues. TCRdb used MiXCR to reprocess the multiplex PCR reads, holding one entry per CDR3 protein. Of about 270,000 distinct CDR3 sequences in the sample, over 25% were seen once. The sequenced material came from axillary lymph node tissue. These receptors were collected from a female donor with breast cancer. Some clones in this sample may be carry-over from other donors' samples. Both conserved end residues are part of each CDR3.

CDR3 protein: CASSGVAGGTGELFF
J gene: TRBJ2-2
V gene: TRBV10-2

CDR3 protein: CASSIRDSTDTQYF
J gene: TRBJ2-3
V gene: TRBV18

CDR3 protein: CSLEVVADTQYF
J gene: TRBJ2-3
V gene: TRBV29-1

CDR3 protein: CASSVNQARGGYTF
J gene: TRBJ1-2
V gene: TRBV9

CDR3 protein: CSARGLAKNIQYF
J gene: TRBJ2-4
V gene: TRBV20-1

CDR3 protein: CASSFGSYHSPLHF
J gene: TRBJ1-6
V gene: TRBV7-3

CDR3 protein: CASSPGTTNNNEQFF
J gene: TRBJ2-1
V gene: TRBV11-3

CDR3 protein: CASSEERLGGYYEQYF
J gene: TRBJ2-7
V gene: TRBV6-1

CDR3 protein: CSALPLARESYEQYF
J gene: TRBJ2-7
V gene: TRBV20-1

CDR3 protein: CAWSPDSYEQYF
J gene: TRBJ2-7
V gene: TRBV30

CDR3 protein: CASTAGGKDTQYF
J gene: TRBJ2-3
V gene: TRBV25-1

CDR3 protein: CASSNAGELFF
J gene: TRBJ2-2
V gene: TRBV12-3/TRBV12-4

CDR3 protein: CASSPDLWGRSYNEQFF
J gene: TRBJ2-1
V gene: TRBV7-9

CDR3 protein: CASSFKTNYGYTF
J gene: TRBJ1-2
V gene: TRBV12-3/TRBV12-4

CDR3 protein: CASSAGTSGNQETQYF
J gene: TRBJ2-5
V gene: TRBV14

CDR3 protein: CASTPGQGARTGELFF
J gene: TRBJ2-2
V gene: TRBV19

CDR3 protein: CASSGVNEQFF
J gene: TRBJ2-1
V gene: TRBV6-1

CDR3 protein: CASARTSYNEQFF
J gene: TRBJ2-1
V gene: TRBV19

CDR3 protein: CASLARSRDTQYF
J gene: TRBJ2-3
V gene: TRBV2

CDR3 protein: CSVKTPNEQFF
J gene: TRBJ2-1
V gene: TRBV20-1

CDR3 protein: CASSLTSNREGRHEQYF
J gene: TRBJ2-7
V gene: TRBV7-3

CDR3 protein: CASSVGSSYNSPLHF
J gene: TRBJ1-6
V gene: TRBV5-5

CDR3 protein: CASSVQGPSSGNTIYF
J gene: TRBJ1-3
V gene: TRBV2

CDR3 protein: CSTPGAGGTGELFF
J gene: TRBJ2-2
V gene: TRBV29-1

CDR3 protein: CASSERDRYTGNTIYF
J gene: TRBJ1-3
V gene: TRBV6-1

CDR3 protein: CASSSGGTGYEKLFF
J gene: TRBJ1-4
V gene: TRBV5-8

CDR3 protein: CASSLGGNLDEQFF
J gene: TRBJ2-1
V gene: TRBV7-9

CDR3 protein: CASSPGQGRAAFF
J gene: TRBJ1-1
V gene: TRBV12-3/TRBV12-4

CDR3 protein: CASTMTGTGTLYGYTF
J gene: TRBJ1-2
V gene: TRBV19

CDR3 protein: CASSVGGSGSRVGELFF
J gene: TRBJ2-2
V gene: TRBV9

CDR3 protein: CASSFNSARETQYF
J gene: TRBJ2-5
V gene: TRBV7-9

CDR3 protein: CSAPTAGYTF
J gene: TRBJ1-2
V gene: TRBV20-1

CDR3 protein: CASSQDLGSDTQYF
J gene: TRBJ2-3
V gene: TRBV4-3

CDR3 protein: CASSSSGHHYSNQPQHF
J gene: TRBJ1-5
V gene: TRBV6-5

CDR3 protein: CASSLAGLQNNEQFF
J gene: TRBJ2-1
V gene: TRBV5-1

CDR3 protein: CASLTGMNTYEQYF
J gene: TRBJ2-7
V gene: TRBV28

CDR3 protein: CASSGQPNEKLFF
J gene: TRBJ1-4
V gene: TRBV7-2

CDR3 protein: CASTVAGGAAQETQYF
J gene: TRBJ2-5
V gene: TRBV10-2

CDR3 protein: CASTVFPGGTTDTQYF
J gene: TRBJ2-3
V gene: TRBV5-5

CDR3 protein: CASGGASTGTQYF
J gene: TRBJ2-3
V gene: TRBV12-3/TRBV12-4

CDR3 protein: CASSFYICSARDSADCNEQFF
J gene: TRBJ2-1
V gene: TRBV11-2

CDR3 protein: CSARAYSGTNTGELFF
J gene: TRBJ2-2
V gene: TRBV20-1

CDR3 protein: CSATMGLEVHDEQFF
J gene: TRBJ2-1
V gene: TRBV20-1

CDR3 protein: CASRVTNTGELFF
J gene: TRBJ2-2
V gene: TRBV7-9

CDR3 protein: CASSLVSGRLKETQYF
J gene: TRBJ2-5
V gene: TRBV3-1

CDR3 protein: CASSRGLAGGENEQFF
J gene: TRBJ2-1
V gene: TRBV11-2

CDR3 protein: CASSQDPLTGSEQYF
J gene: TRBJ2-7
V gene: TRBV4-3

CDR3 protein: CSVDSYNEQFF
J gene: TRBJ2-1
V gene: TRBV29-1

CDR3 protein: CASKAGELFF
J gene: TRBJ2-2
V gene: TRBV6-2/TRBV6-3

CDR3 protein: CATPRRPGQAYGYTF
J gene: TRBJ1-2
V gene: TRBV19

CDR3 protein: CASSLRGQFYGYTF
J gene: TRBJ1-2
V gene: TRBV27

CDR3 protein: CASSPDAGRGGTGELFF
J gene: TRBJ2-2
V gene: TRBV9

CDR3 protein: CASSEATGPGYGYTF
J gene: TRBJ1-2
V gene: TRBV10-2